The entry below gives a single T cell receptor beta chain sequence along with its context. The data derive from a study of blood T cell repertoires in COVID-19. Study-wide context: The United States, Italy and Spain provided the acute and convalescent COVID-19 samples. From T cells, B-cell-depleted T cells, or PBMCs came the material, which was cDNA or gDNA.

In the original workflow: Nucleated cell number was recorded as an estimate derived from reference gene primer amplification. Assay used: immunoSEQ multiplex PCR; TCRdb lists only in-frame clones, some missing. V and J calls and clone size are those listed in that table; D and trimming were worked out from the DNA. The data hold about 40,000 clones, with approximately 88% observed a single time. Germline CDR1 ENHRY, CDR2 SYGVKD. The CDR3 has 17 residues. J was trimmed by 8 bases and V by 3 bases; bases with no gene match: 7. The genes are TRBV10-3 and TRBJ2-1; TRBD2 matches 16 bases. The receptor was isolated from a woman in her 70s with acute or convalescent COVID-19. Material for sequencing was peripheral blood. CDR3 sequence reads: CAISDQRGLAGGDEQFF. DNA of the CDR3: TGTGCCATCAGTGACCAACGGGGACTAGCGGGGGGGGATGAGCAGTTCTTC.